One sample yielded the 31 T cell receptor beta chains listed below, sequenced in a study of shared clonotypes between healthy human individuals. Sequencing was performed with immunoSEQ multiplex PCR; in TCRdb, only in-frame clones are kept and a portion is missing. The sample carries approximately 500,000 clones, 90% to 96% recorded once. The source material was naive CD4+ T cells sorted from blood. Indicated subset: CD45RA+ positively selected. Receptors were obtained from a young woman in good health.

The rearrangement joins TRBV9 to TRBJ2-7; TRBD1 aligns across 7 bases. V gave up 0 bases and J gave up 1 base; unmatched junction bases: 7. The length of the CDR3 is 16 residues. In germline, CDR1 is SGDLS, CDR2 YYNGEE. The CDR3 region is CASSVGGGQVSYEQYF. As DNA, the CDR3 is TGTGCCAGCAGCGTAGGGGGCGGACAGGTTTCCTACGAGCAGTACTTC.

A single count supports this clone. The chain has TRBV11-3 and TRBJ2-5; 7 nucleotides line up with TRBD1. V shed 1 base and J 5 bases; nucleotides not matched to a gene: 1. Germline CDR1 reads SGHNT; CDR2 reads YENEEA. The CDR3 contains 13 residues. CDR3 bases: TGTGCCAGCAGCTTAGGCAGGGGGGAGACCCAGTACTTC. It yields the protein CASSLGRGETQYF.

V usage is TRBV18 and J usage is TRBJ2-7; no firm D call. Germline lookup yields CDR1 KGHSH and CDR2 LQKENI. The CDR3 is made up of 14 amino acids. Trimming took off 3 bases at V and 2 bases at J, with 11 bases between the two ends. CDR3 sequence (DNA): TGTGCCAGCTCACCGGCAGCGTCTCCCTACGAGCAGTACTTC. Amino acid sequence: CASSPAASPYEQYF. The full variable domain, in which reference TRBV18 and TRBJ2-7 provide the parts outside the CDR3, is NAGVMQNPRHLVRRRGQEARLRCSPMKGHSHVYWYRQLPEEGLKFMVYLQKENIIDESGMPKERFSAEFPKEGPSILRIQQVVRGDSAAYFCASSPAASPYEQYFGPGTRLTVT.

This sequence joins TRBV7-2 and TRBJ2-6; the D gene could be TRBD1 or TRBD2 (5 bases each). V shed 4 bases and J shed 4 bases, with 14 bases lying between them. Germline CDR1 reads SGHTA; CDR2 reads FQGNSA. The CDR3 covers 16 residues. The CDR3 DNA is TGTGCCAGCAGCTCGGGACGGGCCTGGGGGGCCAACGTCCTGACTTTC. The encoded protein is CASSSGRAWGANVLTF.

The V and J genes are TRBV28 and TRBJ1-2; possibly TRBD1 for D (5 bases). This CDR3 is built from 11 residues. V lost 7 bases and J lost 4, with 7 bases in between. Germline CDR1 is MDHEN and CDR2 is SYDVKM. CDR3 loop: CASIQGYGYTF. CDR3 in DNA: TGTGCCAGCATCCAGGGCTATGGCTACACCTTC.

The V call is TRBV10-1, the J call TRBJ2-5; D unclear. Germline V gene sequence: CDR1 WNHNN, CDR2 SYGVQD (reference sequence). V lost 2 bases and J lost 0, with 4 bases in between. There are 13 residues in the CDR3. In DNA, the CDR3 is TGCGCCAGCAGTGAGAGGAACCAAGAGACCCAGTACTTC. As protein: CASSERNQETQYF.

This chain uses TRBV7-9 with TRBJ1-1, with D unresolved. Trimming took off 4 bases at V and 0 bases at J, with 12 bases between the two ends. This CDR3 region has 15 residues. The germline gives CDR1 SEHNR, CDR2 FQNEAQ (reference sequence). CDR3 protein: CASSSGGYLNTEAFF. The CDR3 nucleotides read TGTGCCAGCAGCTCCGGCGGGTATCTGAACACTGAAGCTTTCTTT.

The chain carries TRBV5-1 and TRBJ2-7, with 11 bases that match TRBD2. V dropped 4 bases and J dropped 4; count of bases not matched to a gene: 7. This CDR3 has 15 residues. From germline, CDR1 is SGHRS and CDR2 YFSETQ. As DNA, the CDR3 is TGCGCCAGCAGCGCCATAGCGGGAGGGCCTTACGAGCAGTACTTC. This translates into CASSAIAGGPYEQYF.

V usage is TRBV2 and J usage is TRBJ2-5; a possible D gene is TRBD2 (7 bases). Trimming left V 6 bases short and J 0 bases short, with 14 bases between. Germline CDR1 and CDR2: SNHLY and FYNNEI. This CDR3 comprises 15 residues. CDR3 amino acids: CASREQGLHQETQYF. CDR3 sequence (DNA): TGTGCCAGCAGGGAACAGGGACTACACCAAGAGACCCAGTACTTC.

The V gene is TRBV7-9, the J gene TRBJ2-2, with 8 positions matching TRBD1. The J segment lost 6 bases and the V segment lost 3 bases, leaving 6 bases of the junction unmatched. Germline lookup yields CDR1 SEHNR and CDR2 FQNEAQ (reference sequence). The CDR3 length is 15 residues. CDR3 nucleotides: TGTGCCAGCAGCTTCGAGGACAGGGTTGCCGGGGAGCTGTTTTTT. Encoded protein: CASSFEDRVAGELFF.

The chain links TRBV4-1 to TRBJ2-1; TRBD2 matches 12 bases. The ends lost 3 bases at V and 7 bases at J; junction bases unmatched: 4. Germline CDR1 MGHRA, CDR2 YSYEKL. The CDR3 runs to 15 residues. Here the CDR3 DNA reads TGCGCCAGCAGCCAGCCGACTAGCGGGAGAAATGAGCAGTTCTTC. Its protein product is CASSQPTSGRNEQFF.

The chain joins TRBV5-1 to TRBJ1-1, with 8 bases identical to TRBD1. The germline CDR1 and CDR2 sequences are SGHRS and YFSETQ. There are 15 residues in the CDR3. The V gene end was trimmed by 4 bases and the J gene end by 2 bases; junction bases not matched to a gene: 7. The CDR3 is CASSTGQGGNTEAFF. Written as DNA, the CDR3 is TGCGCCAGCAGCACCGGACAGGGAGGAAACACTGAAGCTTTCTTT.

The chain couples TRBV28 to TRBJ1-5; D unresolved. Germline V gene sequence: CDR1 MDHEN, CDR2 SYDVKM. Trimming removed 2 bases at V and 1 base at J, with 12 bases between. The CDR3 is 16 amino acids. CDR3 sequence (DNA): TGTGCCAGCAGTTTAGAAGTAGGGTCGAGCAATCAGCCCCAGCATTTT. Amino acids: CASSLEVGSSNQPQHF.

CDR3 coding DNA: TGTGCCAGCAGCCCCCGGGGGACTAGGGTGTACGAGCAGTACTTC. Translating gives CASSPRGTRVYEQYF. V and J are TRBV11-1 and TRBJ2-7; TRBD2 matches 8 bases. Per germline, CDR1 SGHAT and CDR2 FQDESV (reference sequence). The V and J ends lost 5 bases and 4 bases, in that order; junction bases with no gene match: 10. This CDR3 region has 15 residues.

The chain links TRBV4-1 to TRBJ1-1; D is ambiguous. CDR1 and CDR2 (germline): MGHRA, YSYEKL. V lost 2 bases and J lost 2, with 6 bases in between. The CDR3 is 13 residues long. This chain's CDR3 is CASSQITNTEAFF. The CDR3 DNA sequence: TGCGCCAGCAGCCAAATTACCAACACTGAAGCTTTCTTT.

The rearrangement links TRBV5-4 to TRBJ2-1; 14 nucleotides match TRBD2. The V gene end was trimmed by 4 bases and the J gene end by 8 bases; junction bases not matched to a gene: 8. The CDR3 has 16 residues. Per germline, CDR1 SGHNT and CDR2 YYREEE (reference sequence). The CDR3 sequence is CASSPSTSGRGDEQFF. CDR3 DNA: TGTGCCAGCAGCCCCTCGACTAGCGGGAGGGGGGATGAGCAGTTCTTC.

V gene TRBV29-1 combines with J gene TRBJ2-1; D gene unclear. The V and J ends lost 2 bases and 0 bases respectively, with 5 bases between them. Germline CDR1 and CDR2: SQVTM and ANQGSEA. This CDR3 has 13 residues. CDR3 region: CSVEPSSYNEQFF. CDR3 nucleotide sequence: TGCAGCGTTGAACCGAGCTCCTACAATGAGCAGTTCTTC.

The chain is built from TRBV19 and TRBJ2-5; 7 positions match TRBD2. The DNA end is more similar to TRBJ2-7, so the J call may be wrong. The CDR3 runs 12 residues. CDR1 is LNHDA and CDR2 is SQIVND in the germline V gene (reference sequence). The CDR3 loop reads CASSGLDYEQYF. Here the CDR3 DNA reads TGTGCCAGTAGTGGACTAGACTACGAGCAGTACTTC.

V and J are TRBV5-1 and TRBJ2-2, with D unclear. V was cut by 5 bases and J by 1 base, with 9 bases left in between. Germline V lookup: CDR1 SGHRS, CDR2 YFSETQ. The CDR3 totals 14 residues. In DNA form, the CDR3 reads TGCGCCAGCAGTCTTGACGTGAACACCGGGGAGCTGTTTTTT. It encodes CASSLDVNTGELFF. Drawing the rest from reference TRBV5-1 and TRBJ2-2, the complete variable domain is KAGVTQTPRYLIKTRGQQVTLSCSPISGHRSVSWYQQTPGQGLQFLFEYFSETQRNKGNFPGRFSGRQFSNSRSEMNVSTLELGDSALYLCASSLDVNTGELFFGEGSRLTVL.

The chain joins TRBV28 to TRBJ2-7; 7 bases are shared with TRBD2. V gave up 7 bases and J gave up 5 bases; unmatched junction bases: 11. This CDR3 comprises 14 residues. Per the germline V gene, CDR1 is MDHEN and CDR2 is SYDVKM. CDR3 DNA sequence: TGTGCCAGCACGACGAGCGGGGCTTTGAACGAGCAGTACTTC. Protein sequence: CASTTSGALNEQYF.

V gene TRBV6-5 combines with J gene TRBJ2-1; 7 positions match TRBD2. V dropped 6 bases and J dropped 3; count of bases not matched to a gene: 5. CDR1 MNHEY and CDR2 SVGAGI come from the germline V gene. The CDR3 is 14 residues long. Here the CDR3 DNA reads TGTGCCAGCAGGGCAAGCGGGAACTACAATGAGCAGTTCTTC. The encoded protein is CASRASGNYNEQFF.

V usage is TRBV27 and J usage is TRBJ1-1; D is uncertain. The V gene's germline CDR1 is MNHEY and CDR2 SMNVEV (reference sequence). V lost 5 bases and J 5 bases, leaving 15 bases between the germline ends. The CDR3 is 14 amino acids. The CDR3 here is CASSPGLGGTEAFF. The CDR3 DNA sequence: TGTGCCAGCAGTCCGGGCCTAGGAGGGACTGAAGCTTTCTTT.

This clone was observed a single time. This chain uses TRBV11-2 with TRBJ2-5, with a tentative D call TRBD1 (5 bases). Trimming took off 1 base at V and 5 bases at J, with 17 bases between the two ends. The CDR3 has 16 amino acids. Germline V gene data show CDR1 as SGHAT and CDR2 as FQNNGV. The CDR3 sequence is CASSLVARVNWETQYF. The CDR3, as DNA: TGTGCCAGCAGCTTAGTTGCCAGGGTGAATTGGGAGACCCAGTACTTC.

The rearrangement uses TRBV7-8 and TRBJ2-7; D may be TRBD2 (6 bases). This CDR3 comprises 16 residues. V was pared by 2 bases and J by 2 bases, with 16 bases between. Germline V gene sequence: CDR1 SGHVS, CDR2 FQNEAQ. The CDR3: CASSLLPSRETYEQYF. CDR3 sequence (DNA): TGTGCCAGCAGCTTACTACCCAGCCGGGAGACCTACGAGCAGTACTTC.

The rearrangement uses TRBV7-9 and TRBJ2-2; D uncertain. The CDR3 consists of 14 residues. Trimming removed 5 bases at V and 3 bases at J, with 10 bases between. Germline V gene sequence: CDR1 SEHNR, CDR2 FQNEAQ (reference sequence). CDR3 region: CASSADLDTGELFF. CDR3 in DNA: TGTGCCAGCAGCGCCGACTTAGACACCGGGGAGCTGTTTTTT.

The chain uses TRBV5-1 and TRBJ2-1; 8 bases map to TRBD2. In germline, CDR1 is SGHRS, CDR2 YFSETQ. Germline trimming cut 4 bases from V and 0 bases from J; bases unmatched to any gene: 18. This CDR3 contains 20 residues. CDR3 amino acids: CASSRHRAELAESSYNEQFF. In nucleotides, the CDR3 is TGCGCCAGCAGCCGACACAGGGCTGAACTAGCGGAAAGCTCCTACAATGAGCAGTTCTTC.

The chain combines TRBV28 with TRBJ2-7; 8 positions agree with TRBD2. The CDR3 extends over 15 amino acids. The V gene's germline CDR1 is MDHEN and CDR2 SYDVKM. The V segment lost 5 bases and the J segment 3 bases; nucleotides outside the gene matches: 9. The CDR3 spells CASSLASGYDYEQYF. The CDR3 nucleotides are TGTGCCAGCAGTCTCGCTAGCGGGTACGACTACGAGCAGTACTTC. The full variable domain, in which reference TRBV28 and TRBJ2-7 provide the parts outside the CDR3, is DVKVTQSSRYLVKRTGEKVFLECVQDMDHENMFWYRQDPGLGLRLIYFSYDVKMKEKGDIPEGYSVSREKKERFSLILESASTNQTSMYLCASSLASGYDYEQYFGPGTRLTVT.

The chain has TRBV5-1 and TRBJ2-3; D uncertain. Germline V gives CDR1 SGHRS, CDR2 YFSETQ. CDR3 size: 13 residues. Trimming stripped 0 bases from V and 4 bases from J, with 6 bases between. CDR3 amino acids: CASSLVGADTQYF. The DNA for the CDR3 is TGCGCCAGCAGCTTGGTTGGGGCAGATACGCAGTATTTT. The whole variable domain, remainder taken from reference TRBV5-1 and TRBJ2-3, is KAGVTQTPRYLIKTRGQQVTLSCSPISGHRSVSWYQQTPGQGLQFLFEYFSETQRNKGNFPGRFSGRQFSNSRSEMNVSTLELGDSALYLCASSLVGADTQYFGPGTRLTVL.

The rearrangement links TRBV11-2 to TRBJ2-7, with 10 bases lining up with TRBD2. J was trimmed by 6 bases and V by 5 bases; bases with no gene match: 7. The CDR3 is 14 residues long. Germline V lookup: CDR1 SGHAT, CDR2 FQNNGV. DNA of the CDR3: TGTGCCAGCAGCCAGACTAGCGGGTCGCTCGAGCAGTACTTC. Residues: CASSQTSGSLEQYF.

In regard to this clone: The sample holds other DNA sequences that translate to the same CDR3. J is TRBJ2-7 and V is TRBV7-9, with 7 bases fitting TRBD2. CDR1 SEHNR and CDR2 FQNEAQ come from the germline V gene (reference sequence). This CDR3 comprises 13 residues. V trimming: 3 bases; J trimming: 3 bases; junction bases outside the gene matches: 2. The CDR3 DNA sequence: TGTGCCAGCAGCTTCCGCGGGAGCTACGAGCAGTACTTC. Translation gives CASSFRGSYEQYF.

Worth noting for this clone: The same CDR3 is also encoded by other DNA sequences in this sample. V gene TRBV28 combines with J gene TRBJ1-4, with D possibly matching TRBD1 (6 bases). Looked up from germline, CDR1 is MDHEN and CDR2 is SYDVKM. With 6 bases removed from V and 7 bases from J, the gap between germline ends came to 9 bases. This CDR3 region has 12 residues. This CDR3 reads CASSLDSEKLFF. CDR3 nucleotides: TGTGCCAGCAGCCTGGACAGTGAAAAACTGTTTTTT.